This T cell receptor beta chain was identified in a study of identical twins. The donor group consisted entirely of healthy Caucasians. Germline CDR1 and CDR2: MNHEY and SVGAGI. The CDR3 is made up of 13 amino acids. V was cut by 2 bases and J by 8 bases, with 12 bases left in between. TCRdb recomputed calls from the 5' RACE reads with MiXCR, one row per CDR3 protein. Of about 190,000 distinct CDR3 sequences in the sample, about a sixth are singletons; the top ten hold 40%. The data were also submitted as part of a second study, on T cells expressing NK-cell markers. That source reports: In the group of eight sequenced donors, seven were HCMV-seropositive and one was seronegative.

This rearrangement joins TRBV6-5 to TRBJ1-1; D is undetermined. The sequence derives from a woman aged 18 to 35 in good health. Sample: CD8+ T cells sorted from blood. CDR3 sequence reads: CASSYITRGEAFF. For the CDR3, the DNA is TGTGCCAGCAGTTACATTACGAGAGGCGAAGCTTTCTTT.